This TCR beta chain was sequenced in a study of T cell responses to AZD1222 COVID-19 vaccine. V shed 10 bases, J shed 8 bases, and the junction held 9 bases outside the gene matches. The CDR3 is 12 residues long. In germline, CDR1 is MNHEY, CDR2 SVGAGI. Remarks on this clone: Its antigen is not identified.

Only in-frame clones appear in the TCRdb table, and some are missing; sequencing was by immunoSEQ multiplex PCR. The sample lists under 100,000 clones, roughly 90% occurring once. Study observations and caveats: Regions left unmutated in variants are reportedly the target of nearly half of spike-specific TCRs. There were mostly white British donors and more females than males, and clonal diversity was possibly underestimated. There were vaccine-associated CD4 TCRs across spike, dominant at 160-218 and 743-854. Only after the peak T cell response were repertoires sampled.

This TCR was sampled from an adult in good health. The sequences come from peripheral blood, collected on day 0 of AZD1222 vaccination. The chain joins TRBV6-5 to TRBJ1-2, with 8 positions matching TRBD1. The DNA for the CDR3 is TGTGCCACCGTACCAGGGGGCGCGGGCTACACCTTC. This gives the protein CATVPGGAGYTF.